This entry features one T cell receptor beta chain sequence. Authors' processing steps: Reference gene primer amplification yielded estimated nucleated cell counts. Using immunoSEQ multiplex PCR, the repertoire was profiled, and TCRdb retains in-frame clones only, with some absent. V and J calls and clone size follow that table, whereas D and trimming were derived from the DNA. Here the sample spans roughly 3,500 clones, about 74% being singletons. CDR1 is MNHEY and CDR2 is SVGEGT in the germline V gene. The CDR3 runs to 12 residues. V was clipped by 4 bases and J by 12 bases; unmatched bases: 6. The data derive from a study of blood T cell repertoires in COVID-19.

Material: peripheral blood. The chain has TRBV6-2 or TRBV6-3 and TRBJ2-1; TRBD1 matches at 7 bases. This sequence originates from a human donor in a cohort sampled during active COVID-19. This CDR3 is CASSSGQPRQFF. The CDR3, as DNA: TGTGCCAGCAGTTCGGGACAGCCAAGGCAGTTCTTC.